What follows describes a single T cell receptor (beta chain). The CDR3 totals 14 residues. The V end lost 0 bases, the J end lost 3 bases, and 10 bases lay between the germline ends. CDR1 is SGDLS and CDR2 is YYNGEE in the germline V gene. These data come from a study of control samples from healthy donors and cancer patients. Produced via immunoSEQ multiplex PCR; TCRdb's table is partial and in-frame only. The data show about 130,000 clones, with roughly nine tenths seen just once and around 2% held by the top ten. The sequence was collected from a man aged 18 to 30 in good health. Sequenced input: blood. This chain connects TRBV9 to TRBJ2-7, with unresolved D. CDR3 region: CASSVEGSSYEQYF. In nucleotides, the CDR3 is TGTGCCAGCAGCGTAGAAGGTAGCAGCTACGAGCAGTACTTC. The variable domain in full, completed from reference TRBV9 and TRBJ2-7, reads DSGVTQTPKHLITATGQRVTLRCSPRSGDLSVYWYQQSLDQGLQFLIQYYNGEERAKGNILERFSAQQFPDLHSELNLSSLELGDSALYFCASSVEGSSYEQYFGPGTRLTVT.